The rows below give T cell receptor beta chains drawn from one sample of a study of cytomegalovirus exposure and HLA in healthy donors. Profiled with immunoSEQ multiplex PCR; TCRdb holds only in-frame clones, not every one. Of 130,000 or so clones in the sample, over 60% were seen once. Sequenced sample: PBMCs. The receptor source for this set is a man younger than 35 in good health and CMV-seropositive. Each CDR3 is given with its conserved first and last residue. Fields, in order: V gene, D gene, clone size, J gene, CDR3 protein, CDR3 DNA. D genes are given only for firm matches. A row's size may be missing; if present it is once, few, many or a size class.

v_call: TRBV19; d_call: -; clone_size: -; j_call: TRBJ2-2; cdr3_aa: CASTRVTQKGGELFF; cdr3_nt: TGTGCCAGTACGCGGGTGACCCAGAAAGGCGGGGAGCTGTTTTTT
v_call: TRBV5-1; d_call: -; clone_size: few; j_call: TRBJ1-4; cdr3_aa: CASRQANEKLFF; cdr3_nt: TGCGCCAGTCGACAGGCTAATGAAAAACTGTTTTTT
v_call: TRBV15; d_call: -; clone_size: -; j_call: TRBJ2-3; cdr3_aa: CATSRGRTYTDTQYF; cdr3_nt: TGTGCCACCAGCAGAGGCAGGACTTATACGGATACGCAGTATTTT
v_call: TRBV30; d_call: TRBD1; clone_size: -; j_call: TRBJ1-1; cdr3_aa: CASTATGRTEAFF; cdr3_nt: TGTGCCTCGACGGCGACAGGGAGGACTGAAGCTTTCTTT
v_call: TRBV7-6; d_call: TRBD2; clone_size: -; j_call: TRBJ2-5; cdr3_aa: CASSLSSSGGNQETQYF; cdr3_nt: TGTGCCAGCAGCTTATCTTCTAGCGGGGGGAACCAAGAGACCCAGTACTTC
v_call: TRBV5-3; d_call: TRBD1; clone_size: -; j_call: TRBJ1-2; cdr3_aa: CARSVDRGRGGYTF; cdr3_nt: TGTGCCAGAAGCGTCGACAGGGGGCGCGGTGGCTACACCTTC
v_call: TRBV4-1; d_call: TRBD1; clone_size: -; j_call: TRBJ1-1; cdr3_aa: CASSQGTGGPLDTEAFF; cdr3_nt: TGCGCCAGCAGCCAAGGGACAGGGGGCCCCCTAGACACTGAAGCTTTCTTT
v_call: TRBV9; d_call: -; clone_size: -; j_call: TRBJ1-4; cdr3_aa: CASSPSDWANEKLFF; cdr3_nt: TGTGCCAGCAGCCCCAGCGACTGGGCTAATGAAAAACTGTTTTTT
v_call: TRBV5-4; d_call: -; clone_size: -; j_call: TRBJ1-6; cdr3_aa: CASGGMGNSPLHF; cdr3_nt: TGTGCCAGCGGAGGGATGGGGAATTCACCCCTCCACTTT
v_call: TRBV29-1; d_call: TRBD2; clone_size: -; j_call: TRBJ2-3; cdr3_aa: CSVRGLASQYF; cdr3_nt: TGCAGCGTTAGAGGACTAGCATCGCAGTATTTT
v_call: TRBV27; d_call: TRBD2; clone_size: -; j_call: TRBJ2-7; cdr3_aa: CASRRDYGPPEQYF; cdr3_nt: TGTGCCAGCCGCCGGGACTATGGCCCTCCCGAGCAGTACTTC
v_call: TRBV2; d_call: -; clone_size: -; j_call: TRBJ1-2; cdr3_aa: CTGGLITDYGYTF; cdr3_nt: TGTACTGGGGGACTCATCACGGACTATGGCTACACCTTC
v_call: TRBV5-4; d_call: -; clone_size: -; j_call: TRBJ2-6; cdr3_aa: CASSLAQVSSGANGLTF; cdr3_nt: TGTGCCAGCAGCTTGGCACAGGTCAGCTCTGGGGCCAACGGCCTGACTTTC
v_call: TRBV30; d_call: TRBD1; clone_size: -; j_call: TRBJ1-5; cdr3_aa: CAWASGQGYQPQHF; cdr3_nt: TGTGCCTGGGCGAGTGGACAGGGCTACCAGCCCCAGCATTTT
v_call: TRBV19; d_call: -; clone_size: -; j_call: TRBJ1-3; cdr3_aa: CASSEAYSGNTIYF; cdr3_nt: TGTGCCAGTAGTGAGGCCTACTCTGGAAACACCATATATTTT
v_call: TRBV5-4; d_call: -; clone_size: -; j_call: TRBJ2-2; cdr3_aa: CASSPGTGELFF; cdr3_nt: TGTGCCAGCAGCCCAGGGACCGGGGAGCTGTTTTTT
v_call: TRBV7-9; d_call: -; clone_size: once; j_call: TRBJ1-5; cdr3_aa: CSSSSGGQPQHF; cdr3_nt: TGTTCCAGCAGCTCCGGGGGACAGCCCCAGCATTTT
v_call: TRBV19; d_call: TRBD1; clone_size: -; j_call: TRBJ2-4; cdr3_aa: CASSSQDRGRNSQYF; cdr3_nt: TGTGCCAGTAGTAGCCAGGACAGGGGGCGGAACAGTCAGTACTTC
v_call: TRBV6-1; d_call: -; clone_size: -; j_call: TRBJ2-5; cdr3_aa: CASSELRGRQETQYF; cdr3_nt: TGTGCCAGCAGTGAATTGCGGGGACGGCAAGAGACCCAGTACTTC
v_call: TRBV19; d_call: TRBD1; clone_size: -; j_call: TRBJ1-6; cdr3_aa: CASSISWGQPLHF; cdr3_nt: TGTGCCAGTAGTATATCATGGGGACAGCCCCTCCACTTT
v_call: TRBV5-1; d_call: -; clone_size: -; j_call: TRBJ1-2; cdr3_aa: CASSPDPGTAGGYTF; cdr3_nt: TGCGCCAGCAGCCCCGATCCCGGGACGGCGGGAGGCTACACCTTC
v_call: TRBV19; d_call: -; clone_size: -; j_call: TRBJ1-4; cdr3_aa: CASSIDTGKFEKLFF; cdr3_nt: TGTGCCAGTAGTATAGATACAGGGAAATTCGAAAAACTGTTTTTT
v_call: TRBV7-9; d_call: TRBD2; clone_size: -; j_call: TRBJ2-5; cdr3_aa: CASSLSGVKTQYF; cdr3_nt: TGTGCCAGCAGCTTAAGCGGGGTTAAGACCCAGTACTTC
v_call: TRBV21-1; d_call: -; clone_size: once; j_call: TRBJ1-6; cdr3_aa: CASSNIQSSYNSPLHF; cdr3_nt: TGTGCCAGCAGCAATATACAGAGCTCCTATAATTCACCCCTCCACTTT
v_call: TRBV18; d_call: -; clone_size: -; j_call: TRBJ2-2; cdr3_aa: CASSPSRDTGELFF; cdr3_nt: TGTGCCAGCTCACCCTCCCGAGACACCGGGGAGCTGTTTTTT
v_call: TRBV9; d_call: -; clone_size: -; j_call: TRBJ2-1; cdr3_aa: CASSGSTYNEQFF; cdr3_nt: TGTGCCAGCAGCGGGAGCACCTACAATGAGCAGTTCTTC
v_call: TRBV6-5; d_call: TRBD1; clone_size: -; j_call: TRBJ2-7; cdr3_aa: CASSYTDRAEQYF; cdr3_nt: TGTGCCAGCAGTTACACCGACAGGGCCGAGCAGTACTTC
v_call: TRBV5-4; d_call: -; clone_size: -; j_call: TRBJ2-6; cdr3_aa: CASSLRYGSSGANGLTF; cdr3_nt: TGTGCCAGCAGCTTACGGTACGGTAGCTCTGGGGCCAACGGCCTGACTTTC